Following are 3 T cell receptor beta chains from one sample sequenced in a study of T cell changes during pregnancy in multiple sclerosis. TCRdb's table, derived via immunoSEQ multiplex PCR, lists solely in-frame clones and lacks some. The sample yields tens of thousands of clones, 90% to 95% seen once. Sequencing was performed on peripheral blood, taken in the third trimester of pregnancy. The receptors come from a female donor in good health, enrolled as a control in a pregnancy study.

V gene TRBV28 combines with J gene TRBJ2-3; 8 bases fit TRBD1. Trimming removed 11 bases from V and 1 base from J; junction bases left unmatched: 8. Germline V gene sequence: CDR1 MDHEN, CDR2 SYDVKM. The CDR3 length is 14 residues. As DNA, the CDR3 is TGTGCCTGCTTCGAGACAGGGGGCACAGATACGCAGTATTTT. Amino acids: CACFETGGTDTQYF.

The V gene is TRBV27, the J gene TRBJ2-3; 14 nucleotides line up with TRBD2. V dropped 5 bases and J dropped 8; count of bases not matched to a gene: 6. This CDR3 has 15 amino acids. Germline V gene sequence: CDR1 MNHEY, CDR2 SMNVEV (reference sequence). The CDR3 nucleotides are TGTGCCAGCAGTCCTGGGACTAGCGGGAGTGGTACGCAGTATTTT. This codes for CASSPGTSGSGTQYF.

Here the CDR3 DNA reads TGTGCCAGCAGCCGACTGGCGGGAGGCCAAGAGACCCAGTACTTC. Translating it yields CASSRLAGGQETQYF. This chain links TRBV2 with TRBJ2-5, with 8 bases matching TRBD2. In germline, CDR1 is SNHLY, CDR2 FYNNEI. V lost 6 bases, J lost 1 base, and 7 bases stayed unmatched. This CDR3 has 15 amino acids.